The T cell receptor (beta chain) described here comes from a study of shared clonotypes between healthy human individuals. Study-level background: Three plates were used per donor for CD4 naive, three for CD4 memory, two for CD8 naive and one for CD8 memory.

Execution of the assay was at deep level. The authors loaded about 200 ng DNA, around 30,000 T cell genomes, into sorted-subset replicate PCRs. The table came from immunoSEQ multiplex PCR; TCRdb's copy has only in-frame clones and leaves some out. This table holds more than 400,000 clones, approximately 94% found once. V shed 3 bases and J shed 1 base, with 10 bases lying between them. The CDR3 covers 14 residues. Per germline, CDR1 MDHEN and CDR2 SYDVKM. The sample consisted of naive CD4+ T cells sorted from blood. The subset is: CD45RA+ positively selected. The sequence derives from a woman aged 25-40 years in good health. The genes are TRBV28 and TRBJ2-7, with unresolved D. The CDR3 reads CASSFYLGSYEQYF. In nucleotides, the CDR3 is TGTGCCAGCAGTTTTTATTTGGGATCCTACGAGCAGTACTTC. The full variable domain, with the rest looked up from reference TRBV28 and TRBJ2-7, is DVKVTQSSRYLVKRTGEKVFLECVQDMDHENMFWYRQDPGLGLRLIYFSYDVKMKEKGDIPEGYSVSREKKERFSLILESASTNQTSMYLCASSFYLGSYEQYFGPGTRLTVT.